This T cell receptor beta chain appears in the sequencing data of a study of blood T cell repertoires in COVID-19. Study as a whole: The United States, Italy and Spain supplied acute and convalescent COVID-19 samples.

The method was immunoSEQ multiplex PCR; TCRdb's version includes in-frame clones alone and lacks a portion of them. Among about 220,000 clones listed, roughly 84% were seen once. Trimming cost V 0 bases and J 5 bases, with 8 bases left between them. The CDR3 spans 14 residues. CDR1 and CDR2 from the germline V gene are MNHEY and SVGEGT. Specimen: peripheral blood. This sequence joins TRBV6-2 or TRBV6-3 and TRBJ2-1; D is undetermined. This TCR was recovered from a woman older than 75 with acute or convalescent COVID-19. CDR3 sequence (DNA): TGTGCCAGCAGTTACTCGAACCGGGACAATGAGCAGTTCTTC. Protein sequence: CASSYSNRDNEQFF.